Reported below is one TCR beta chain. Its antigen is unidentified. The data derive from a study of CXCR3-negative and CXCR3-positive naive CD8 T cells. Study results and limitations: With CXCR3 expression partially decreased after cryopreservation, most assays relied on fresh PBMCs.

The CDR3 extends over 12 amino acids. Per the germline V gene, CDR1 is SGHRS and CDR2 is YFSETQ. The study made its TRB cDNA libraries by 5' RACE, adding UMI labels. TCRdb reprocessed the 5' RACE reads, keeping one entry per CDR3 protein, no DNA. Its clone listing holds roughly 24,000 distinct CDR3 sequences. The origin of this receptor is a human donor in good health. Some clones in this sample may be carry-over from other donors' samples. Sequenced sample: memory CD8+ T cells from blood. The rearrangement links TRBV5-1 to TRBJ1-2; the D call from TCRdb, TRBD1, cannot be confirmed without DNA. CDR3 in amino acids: CASSLTGGNFLF. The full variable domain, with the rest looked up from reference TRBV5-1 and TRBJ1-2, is KAGVTQTPRYLIKTRGQQVTLSCSPISGHRSVSWYQQTPGQGLQFLFEYFSETQRNKGNFPGRFSGRQFSNSRSEMNVSTLELGDSALYLCASSLTGGNFLFGSGTRLTVV.